This section outlines one TCR beta chain sequence together with its context. The sample is drawn from a study of blood T cell repertoires in COVID-19. The CDR3 extends over 13 amino acids. V gave up 5 bases and J gave up 7 bases; unmatched junction bases: 5. The repertoire was sequenced with immunoSEQ multiplex PCR; TCRdb's copy has only in-frame clones and lacks some. Among approximately 170,000 clones listed, 83% were seen once. The TCR sequence derives from a woman older than 75 with acute or convalescent COVID-19. Sample: peripheral blood. This chain links TRBV12-3 or TRBV12-4 with TRBJ1-5; TRBD1 aligns across 7 bases. CDR3 region: CASSRTGAQPQHF. The CDR3 DNA sequence: TGTGCCAGCAGTCGGACAGGCGCCCAGCCCCAGCATTTT.